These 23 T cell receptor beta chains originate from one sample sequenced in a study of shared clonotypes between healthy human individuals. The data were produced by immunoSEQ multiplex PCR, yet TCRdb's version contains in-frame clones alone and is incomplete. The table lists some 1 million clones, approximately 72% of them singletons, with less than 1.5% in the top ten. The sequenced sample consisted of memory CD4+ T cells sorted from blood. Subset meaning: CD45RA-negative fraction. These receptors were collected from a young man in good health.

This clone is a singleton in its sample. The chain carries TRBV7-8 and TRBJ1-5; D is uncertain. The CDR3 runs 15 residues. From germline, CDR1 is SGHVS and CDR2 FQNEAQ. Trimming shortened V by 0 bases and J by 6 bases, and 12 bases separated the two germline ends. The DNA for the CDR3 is TGTGCCAGCAGCTTAGCGCAGTTAGGGAGTCAGCCCCAGCATTTT. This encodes CASSLAQLGSQPQHF.

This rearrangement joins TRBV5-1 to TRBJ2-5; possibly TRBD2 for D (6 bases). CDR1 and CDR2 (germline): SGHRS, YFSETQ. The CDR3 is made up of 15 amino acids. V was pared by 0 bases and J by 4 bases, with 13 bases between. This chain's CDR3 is CASSLGVGSGETQYF. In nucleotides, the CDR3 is TGCGCCAGCAGCTTGGGGGTTGGTAGCGGAGAGACCCAGTACTTC.

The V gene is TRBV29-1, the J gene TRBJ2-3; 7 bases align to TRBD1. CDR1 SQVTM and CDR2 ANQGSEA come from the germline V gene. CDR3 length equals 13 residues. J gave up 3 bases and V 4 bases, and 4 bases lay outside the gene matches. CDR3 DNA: TGCAGCGTTGCTGACAGGGCAACAGATACGCAGTATTTT. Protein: CSVADRATDTQYF.

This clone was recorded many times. In nucleotides, the CDR3 is TGTGCCAGTAGTCCAGGGGGCGCGGCAGATACGCAGTATTTT. This translates into CASSPGGAADTQYF. The chain links TRBV19 to TRBJ2-3, with 8 bases lining up with TRBD1. V shed 5 bases, J shed 4 bases, and the junction held 5 bases outside the gene matches. The length of the CDR3 is 14 residues. Germline-derived CDR1 and CDR2 are LNHDA and SQIVND (reference sequence).

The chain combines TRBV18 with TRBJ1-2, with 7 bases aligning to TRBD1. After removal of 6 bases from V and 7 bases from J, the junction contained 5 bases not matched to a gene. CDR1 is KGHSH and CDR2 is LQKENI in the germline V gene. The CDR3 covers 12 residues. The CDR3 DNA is TGTGCCAGCTCTGATGACAGGGCTGGCTACACCTTC. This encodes CASSDDRAGYTF.

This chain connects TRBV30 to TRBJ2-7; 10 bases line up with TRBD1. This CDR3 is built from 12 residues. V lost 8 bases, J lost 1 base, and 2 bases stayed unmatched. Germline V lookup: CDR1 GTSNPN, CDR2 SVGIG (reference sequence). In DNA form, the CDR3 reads TGTGCCCAGGACAGGGGGTCCTACGAGCAGTACTTC. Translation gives CAQDRGSYEQYF.

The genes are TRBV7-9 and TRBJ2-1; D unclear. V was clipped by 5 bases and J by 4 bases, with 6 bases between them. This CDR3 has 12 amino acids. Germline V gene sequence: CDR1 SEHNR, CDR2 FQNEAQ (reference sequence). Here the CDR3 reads CASSPQYNEQFF. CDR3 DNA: TGTGCCAGCAGCCCACAGTACAATGAGCAGTTCTTC.

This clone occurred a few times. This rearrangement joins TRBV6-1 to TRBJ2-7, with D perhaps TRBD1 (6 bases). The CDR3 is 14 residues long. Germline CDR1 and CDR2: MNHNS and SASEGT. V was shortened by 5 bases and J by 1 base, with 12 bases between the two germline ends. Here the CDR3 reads CASSPGHGSYEQYF. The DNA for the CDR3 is TGTGCCAGCAGTCCGGGACATGGATCCTACGAGCAGTACTTC.

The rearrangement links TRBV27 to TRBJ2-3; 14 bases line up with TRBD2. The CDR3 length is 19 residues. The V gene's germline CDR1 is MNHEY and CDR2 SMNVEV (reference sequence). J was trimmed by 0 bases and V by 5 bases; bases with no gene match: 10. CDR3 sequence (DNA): TGTGCCAGCAGTCAAGGACTAGCGGGGGGCTCTACTAGCACAGATACGCAGTATTTT. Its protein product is CASSQGLAGGSTSTDTQYF.

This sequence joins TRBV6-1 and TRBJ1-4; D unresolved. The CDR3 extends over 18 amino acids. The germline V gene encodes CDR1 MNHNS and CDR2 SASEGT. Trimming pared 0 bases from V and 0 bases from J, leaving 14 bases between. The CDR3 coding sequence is TGTGCCAGCAGTGAAGCGCTAGGTGGCTTTTCAACTAATGAAAAACTGTTTTTT. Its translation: CASSEALGGFSTNEKLFF.

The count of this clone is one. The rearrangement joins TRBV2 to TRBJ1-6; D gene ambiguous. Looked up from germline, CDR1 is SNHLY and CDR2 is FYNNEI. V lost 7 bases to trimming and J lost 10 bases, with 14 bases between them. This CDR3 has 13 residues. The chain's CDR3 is CASTLSRSSPLHF. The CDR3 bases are TGTGCCAGCACCCTTTCGAGGTCGTCACCCCTCCACTTT.

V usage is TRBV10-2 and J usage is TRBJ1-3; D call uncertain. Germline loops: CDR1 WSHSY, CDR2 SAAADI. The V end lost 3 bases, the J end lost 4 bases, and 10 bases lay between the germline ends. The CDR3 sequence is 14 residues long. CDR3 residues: CASSDPEGGNTIYF. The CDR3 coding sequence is TGCGCCAGCAGTGACCCCGAGGGAGGAAACACCATATATTTT.

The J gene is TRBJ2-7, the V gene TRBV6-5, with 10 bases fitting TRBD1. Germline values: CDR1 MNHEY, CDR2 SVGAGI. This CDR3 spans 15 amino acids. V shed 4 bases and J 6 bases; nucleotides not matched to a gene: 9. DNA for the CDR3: TGTGCCAGCAGTTGGGCCGGGACAGGGGTCGGCGAGCAGTACTTC. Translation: CASSWAGTGVGEQYF.

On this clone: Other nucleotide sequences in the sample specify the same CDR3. DNA for the CDR3: TGTGCCAGCAGCCAAGATGGAGCGGGGGGCGGGGGAGATACGCAGTATTTT. Protein: CASSQDGAGGGGDTQYF. J is TRBJ2-3 and V is TRBV4-2; 9 bases are a match to TRBD2. Trimming cost V 0 bases and J 5 bases; bases outside gene matches: 9. Germline CDR1 and CDR2: LGHNA and YNFKEQ. The CDR3 extends over 17 amino acids.

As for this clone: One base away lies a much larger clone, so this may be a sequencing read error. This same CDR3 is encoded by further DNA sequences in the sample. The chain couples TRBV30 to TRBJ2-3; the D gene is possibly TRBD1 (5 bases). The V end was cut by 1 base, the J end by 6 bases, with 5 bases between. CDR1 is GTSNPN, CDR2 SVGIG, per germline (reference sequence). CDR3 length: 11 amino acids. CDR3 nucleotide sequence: TGTGCCTGGAGTGAGGGGGATACGCAGTATTTT. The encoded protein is CAWSEGDTQYF. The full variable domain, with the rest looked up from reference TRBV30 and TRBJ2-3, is SQTIHQWPATLVQPVGSPLSLECTVEGTSNPNLYWYRQAAGRGLQLLFYSVGIGQISSEVPQNLSASRPQDRQFILSSKKLLLSDSGFYLCAWSEGDTQYFGPGTRLTVL.

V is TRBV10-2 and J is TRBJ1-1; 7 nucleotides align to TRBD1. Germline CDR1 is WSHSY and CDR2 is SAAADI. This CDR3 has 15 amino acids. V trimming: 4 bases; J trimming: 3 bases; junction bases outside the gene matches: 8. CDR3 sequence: CASSAPTGTDTEAFF. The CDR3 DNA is TGCGCCAGCAGTGCCCCGACAGGGACTGACACTGAAGCTTTCTTT.

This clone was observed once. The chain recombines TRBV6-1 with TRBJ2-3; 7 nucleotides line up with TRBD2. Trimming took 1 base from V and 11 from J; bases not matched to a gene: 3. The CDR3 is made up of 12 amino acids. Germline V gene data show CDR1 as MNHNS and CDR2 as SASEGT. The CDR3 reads CASSEDWGGQYF. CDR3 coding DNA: TGTGCCAGCAGTGAAGACTGGGGGGGGCAGTATTTT.

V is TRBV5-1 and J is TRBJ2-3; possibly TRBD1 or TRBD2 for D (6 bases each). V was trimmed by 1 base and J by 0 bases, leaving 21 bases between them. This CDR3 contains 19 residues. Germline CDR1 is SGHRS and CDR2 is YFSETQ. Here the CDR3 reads CASSLNGDSIGGSTDTQYF. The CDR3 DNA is TGCGCCAGCAGCTTGAATGGGGACTCCATAGGGGGGAGCACAGATACGCAGTATTTT.

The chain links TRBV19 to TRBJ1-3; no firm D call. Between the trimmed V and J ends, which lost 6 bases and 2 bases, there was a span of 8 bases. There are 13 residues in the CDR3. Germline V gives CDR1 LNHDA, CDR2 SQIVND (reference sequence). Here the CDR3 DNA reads TGTGCCAGTAGGCAGGCGGCTGGAAACACCATATATTTT. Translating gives CASRQAAGNTIYF.

The CDR3 loop reads CASSPRDNYNEQFF. CDR3 nucleotide sequence: TGTGCCAGCAGCCCCCGGGACAATTACAATGAGCAGTTCTTC. This sequence joins TRBV9 and TRBJ2-1, with D maybe TRBD1 (6 bases). Deletions cut 4 bases from V and 4 bases from J, with 12 bases between. The CDR3 is 14 amino acids. Germline CDR1 reads SGDLS; CDR2 reads YYNGEE.

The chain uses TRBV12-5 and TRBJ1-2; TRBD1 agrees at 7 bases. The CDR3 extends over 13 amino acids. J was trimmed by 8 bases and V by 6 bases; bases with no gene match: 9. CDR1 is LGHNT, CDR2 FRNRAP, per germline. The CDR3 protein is CASGPTGVGGYTF. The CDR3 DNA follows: TGTGCTAGTGGCCCAACAGGGGTGGGCGGCTACACCTTC. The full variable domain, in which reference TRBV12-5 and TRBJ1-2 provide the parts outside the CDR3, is DARVTQTPRHKVTEMGQEVTMRCQPILGHNTVFWYRQTMMQGLELLAYFRNRAPLDDSGMPKDRFSAEMPDATLATLKIQPSEPRDSAVYFCASGPTGVGGYTFGSGTRLTVV.

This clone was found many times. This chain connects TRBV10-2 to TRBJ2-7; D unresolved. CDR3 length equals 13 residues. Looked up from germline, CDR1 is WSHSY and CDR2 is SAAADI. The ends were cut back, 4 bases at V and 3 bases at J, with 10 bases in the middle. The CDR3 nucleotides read TGCGCCAGCAGTGGGCCCTCAGACTACGAGCAGTACTTC. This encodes CASSGPSDYEQYF.

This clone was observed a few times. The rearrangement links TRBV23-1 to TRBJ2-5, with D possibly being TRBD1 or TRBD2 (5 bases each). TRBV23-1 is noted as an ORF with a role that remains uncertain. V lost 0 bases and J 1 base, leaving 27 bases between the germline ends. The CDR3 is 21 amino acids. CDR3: CASSQSHFGVRKAGTQETQYF. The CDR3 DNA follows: TGCGCCAGCAGTCAATCTCACTTCGGAGTCAGGAAGGCAGGGACCCAAGAGACCCAGTACTTC.